The clone carrying this T cell receptor (beta chain) was observed at least ten times. Its antigen is not known. These data come from a study of regulatory T cells in long-lasting Graves disease. The time point is: persistent/refractory GD, antithyroid drugs over 5 years with positive TRAb. RNA from PBMCs was the source of the TCR library. Graves' disease diagnoses used American Thyroid Association guidelines. A peripheral blood sample, around 8.6 milliliters in volume, was drawn into EDTA tubes. Combining iRepertoire HTBI primers with Arm-PCR of CDR3 regions, the authors built TCR beta libraries. TCRdb redid the calling of the multiplex PCR reads with MiXCR, one entry per CDR3 protein. The profile shows roughly 430,000 distinct CDR3 sequences, roughly 21% of them singletons. Germline CDR1 reads MDHEN; CDR2 reads SYDVKM. The J segment lost 4 bases and the V segment lost 9 bases, leaving 14 bases of the junction unmatched. The CDR3 contains 15 residues.

Study-wide findings and caveats: Between persistent patients, 2,500 to 3,500 public clonotypes were shared, exceeding the roughly 1,000 shared between new patients.

The V gene is TRBV28, the J gene TRBJ1-2, with TRBD1 matching over 7 bases. The material was peripheral blood mononuclear cells (PBMCs), obtained when the disease was refractory, from a patient treated with antithyroid drugs. The source of this sequence is a female donor with Graves disease. The DNA for the CDR3 is TGTGCCAGTCAGGCAGGGGGGAATGATGCCTATGGCTACACCTTC. This translates into CASQAGGNDAYGYTF.